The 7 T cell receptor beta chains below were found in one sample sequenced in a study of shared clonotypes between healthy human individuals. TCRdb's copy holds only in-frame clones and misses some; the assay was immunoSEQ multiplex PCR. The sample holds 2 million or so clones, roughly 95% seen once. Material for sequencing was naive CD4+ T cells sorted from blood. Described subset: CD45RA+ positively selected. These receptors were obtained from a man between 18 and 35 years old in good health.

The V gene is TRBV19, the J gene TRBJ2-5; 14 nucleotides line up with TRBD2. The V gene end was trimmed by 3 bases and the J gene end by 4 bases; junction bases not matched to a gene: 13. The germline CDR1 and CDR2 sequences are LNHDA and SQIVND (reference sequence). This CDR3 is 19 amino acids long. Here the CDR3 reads CASSISLGLAGGPRETQYF. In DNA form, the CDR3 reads TGTGCCAGTAGTATTTCCCTCGGACTAGCGGGAGGACCGCGAGAGACCCAGTACTTC.

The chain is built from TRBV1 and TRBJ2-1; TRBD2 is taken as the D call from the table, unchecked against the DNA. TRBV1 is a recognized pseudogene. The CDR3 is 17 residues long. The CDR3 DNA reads TGCACCAGCAGCCAACCTTGGGAAGCGGGAGACTACAATGAGCAGTTCTTC. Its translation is CTSSQPWEAGDYNEQFF.

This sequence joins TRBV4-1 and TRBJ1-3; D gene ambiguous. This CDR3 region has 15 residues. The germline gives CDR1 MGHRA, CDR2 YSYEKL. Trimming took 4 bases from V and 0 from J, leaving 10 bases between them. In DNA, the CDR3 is TGCGCCAGCAGCCGAGAGTCGGGCTCTGGAAACACCATATATTTT. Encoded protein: CASSRESGSGNTIYF.

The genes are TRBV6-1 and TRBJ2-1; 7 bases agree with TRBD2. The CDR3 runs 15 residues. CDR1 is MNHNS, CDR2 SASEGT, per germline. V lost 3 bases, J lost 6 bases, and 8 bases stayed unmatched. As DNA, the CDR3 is TGTGCCAGCAGTGAGGGGGGGTTGGGTTCCAATGAGCAGTTCTTC. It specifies CASSEGGLGSNEQFF.

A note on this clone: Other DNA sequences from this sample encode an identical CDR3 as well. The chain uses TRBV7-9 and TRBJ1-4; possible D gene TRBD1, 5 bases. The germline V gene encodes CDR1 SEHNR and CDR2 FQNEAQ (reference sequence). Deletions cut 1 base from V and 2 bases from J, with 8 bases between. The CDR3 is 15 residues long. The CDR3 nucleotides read TGTGCCAGCAGCTTAGAGCAGGGCACTAATGAAAAACTGTTTTTT. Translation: CASSLEQGTNEKLFF. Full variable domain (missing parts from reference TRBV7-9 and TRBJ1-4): DTGVSQNPRHKITKRGQNVTFRCDPISEHNRLYWYRQTLGQGPEFLTYFQNEAQLEKSRLLSDRFSAERPKGSFSTLEIQRTEQGDSAMYLCASSLEQGTNEKLFFGSGTQLSVL.

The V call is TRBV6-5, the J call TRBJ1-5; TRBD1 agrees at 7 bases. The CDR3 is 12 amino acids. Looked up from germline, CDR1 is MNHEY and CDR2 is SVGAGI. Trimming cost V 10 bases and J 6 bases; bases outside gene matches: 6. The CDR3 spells CATGTVGQPQHF. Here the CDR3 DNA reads TGTGCCACCGGGACAGTAGGTCAGCCCCAGCATTTT.

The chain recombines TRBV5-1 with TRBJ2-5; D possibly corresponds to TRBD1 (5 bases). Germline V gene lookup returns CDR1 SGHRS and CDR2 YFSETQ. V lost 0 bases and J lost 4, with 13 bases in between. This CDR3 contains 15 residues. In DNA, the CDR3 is TGCGCCAGCAGCTTGGGCAGGACAAAGGGAGAGACCCAGTACTTC. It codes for CASSLGRTKGETQYF.